The following is a T cell receptor beta chain sequence with its context. The antigen remains unidentified. The data stem from a study of shared clonotypes between healthy human individuals. The assay ran at deep level. This table comes from immunoSEQ multiplex PCR, and its TCRdb copy is limited to in-frame clones, with some not included. The sample comprises under 650,000 clones, almost 97% of which are singletons, and less than 0.06% rests with the top ten. Study observations and caveats: Memory subsets generally showed lower estimated richness than naive subsets. Naive CD4 clonotype sharing across several donors was about 5%.

The CDR3 length is 17 residues. CDR1 and CDR2 (germline): SGHTA, FQGNSA. V was pared by 4 bases and J by 5 bases, with 14 bases of the junction left unmatched. This receptor was taken from a young woman in good health. The sample comprised naive CD4+ T cells sorted from blood. As to subset: CD45RA+ positively selected. The gene calls are TRBV7-2 and TRBJ2-5; TRBD1 agrees at 9 bases. The CDR3 sequence is CASSCALRDRVWETQYF. The CDR3 DNA sequence: TGTGCCAGCAGCTGCGCCCTCCGGGACAGGGTATGGGAGACCCAGTACTTC.